These T cell receptor beta chains were read from a single sample in a study of T cells in Graves' hyperthyroidism and ophthalmopathy. TCRdb recomputed calls from the multiplex PCR reads with MiXCR, one row per CDR3 protein. This sample has approximately 700,000 distinct CDR3 sequences, with roughly 17% found just once. The sample comprised blood. These receptor sequences come from a man between 18 and 35 years old with Graves' hyperthyroidism. Each CDR3 is given with its conserved first and last residue. Each record gives: V gene, J gene, D gene, clone size, CDR3 DNA, CDR3 protein. D genes are given only for firm matches. Clone sizes are given selectively: once, few, many, or a class where the clone is expanded.

V: TRBV5-5
J: TRBJ2-2
D: TRBD2
size: many
DNA: TGTGCCAGCAGCTTGGAGGCTAGACTAGCGGGAGCTACCGGGGAGCTGTTTTTT
CDR3: CASSLEARLAGATGELFF

V: TRBV2
J: TRBJ2-1
D: TRBD2
size: many
DNA: TGTGCCAGGGGTACTAGCGGGAGAAGGGGCTCCTACAATGAGCAGTTCTTC
CDR3: CARGTSGRRGSYNEQFF

V: TRBV28
J: TRBJ2-3
D: TRBD2
size: many
DNA: TGTGCCAGCAGTTTAAGGCGGGGGTACACAGATACGCAGTATTTT
CDR3: CASSLRRGYTDTQYF

V: TRBV2
J: TRBJ1-2
D: TRBD1
size: many
DNA: TGTGCCAGCAGTCCTTGGGACAGGGATTATGGCTACACCTTC
CDR3: CASSPWDRDYGYTF

V: TRBV28
J: TRBJ2-5
D: NA
size: NA
DNA: TGTGCCAGCAGTTCTGAGTCGGGGAGCGAGACCCAGTACTTC
CDR3: CASSSESGSETQYF

V: TRBV28
J: TRBJ2-1
D: NA
size: many
DNA: TGTGCCAGCGGGGGGGGCGGGCTTTCCTACAATGAGCAGTTCTTC
CDR3: CASGGGGLSYNEQFF

V: TRBV5-6
J: TRBJ2-1
D: TRBD2
size: many
DNA: TGTGCCAGCAGTCGCACGGGACTAGCAAACGATGAGCAGTTCTTC
CDR3: CASSRTGLANDEQFF

V: TRBV4-2
J: TRBJ2-7
D: TRBD1
size: NA
DNA: TGTGCCAGCAGCCAAGAGACAAATACAGGGGGCGTCTACGAGCAGTACTTC
CDR3: CASSQETNTGGVYEQYF

V: TRBV2
J: TRBJ2-4
D: TRBD2
size: NA
DNA: TGTGCCAGCAGTTTGCTAGCGGCGGCCAAAAACATTCAGTACTTC
CDR3: CASSLLAAAKNIQYF

V: TRBV20-1
J: TRBJ2-7
D: TRBD1
size: few
DNA: TGCAGTGCTAGGGACGCGGGACAGGCCTCCTACGAGCAGTACTTC
CDR3: CSARDAGQASYEQYF

V: TRBV6-1
J: TRBJ1-1
D: NA
size: many
DNA: TGTGCCAGCTCGATTTGGACGCGGCTAAACACTGAAGCTTTCTTT
CDR3: CASSIWTRLNTEAFF

V: TRBV28
J: TRBJ2-2
D: NA
size: many
DNA: TGTGCCAGCAGTCTGGGGTCCACTACCACCGGGGAGCTGTTTTTT
CDR3: CASSLGSTTTGELFF

V: TRBV27
J: TRBJ1-6
D: NA
size: NA
DNA: TGTGCCAGCAGTTTAAATAGGGGCCTGACAGCAGTTAATTCACCCCTCCACTTT
CDR3: CASSLNRGLTAVNSPLHF

V: TRBV6-1
J: TRBJ2-7
D: NA
size: many
DNA: TGTGCCAGCAGCGCCGGGACTCGAACCTACGAGCAGTACTTC
CDR3: CASSAGTRTYEQYF

V: TRBV9
J: TRBJ2-7
D: NA
size: many
DNA: TGTGCCAGCAGCGTAGGGGACAACAACTACGAGCAGTACTTC
CDR3: CASSVGDNNYEQYF

V: TRBV7-3
J: TRBJ1-5
D: NA
size: few
DNA: TGTGCCAGCGGTCCCCACGGTGGTAGAGTTAATCAGCCCCAGCATTTT
CDR3: CASGPHGGRVNQPQHF

V: TRBV7-6
J: TRBJ1-4
D: NA
size: few
DNA: TGTGCCAGCAGCTTCCCTCGGGGATCAACTAATGAAAAACTGTTTTTT
CDR3: CASSFPRGSTNEKLFF

V: TRBV14
J: TRBJ2-3
D: TRBD2
size: many
DNA: TGTGCCAGCACACTCGGTAGCGGGAGTTCAGATACGCAGTATTTT
CDR3: CASTLGSGSSDTQYF

V: TRBV28
J: TRBJ2-1
D: TRBD1
size: few
DNA: TGTGCCAGCAGTGGACAGGAGTACAATGAGCAGTTCTTC
CDR3: CASSGQEYNEQFF

V: TRBV5-6
J: TRBJ2-3
D: TRBD1
size: few
DNA: TGTGCCAGCAGCTTGCTGAGGGACAGGGGTCCTGGAGGTACGCAGTATTTT
CDR3: CASSLLRDRGPGGTQYF

V: TRBV9
J: TRBJ2-7
D: TRBD2
size: few
DNA: TGTGCCAGCAGCGTAGGAGGCGGGAGTGTCGACGAGCAGTACTTC
CDR3: CASSVGGGSVDEQYF

V: TRBV2
J: TRBJ1-4
D: TRBD1
size: many
DNA: TGTGCCAGCAGCCTAAAGACAGGGGGCTCGAAAAAACTGTTTTTT
CDR3: CASSLKTGGSKKLFF

V: TRBV24-1
J: TRBJ2-1
D: NA
size: many
DNA: TGTGCCACCAGTGACCAAGACAGGAGCTCCTACAATGAGCAGTTCTTC
CDR3: CATSDQDRSSYNEQFF

V: TRBV27
J: TRBJ2-2
D: TRBD2
size: many
DNA: TGTGCCAGCAGGCTAGCGGGAGGGCCCAGCGGGGAGCTGTTTTTT
CDR3: CASRLAGGPSGELFF

V: TRBV7-9
J: TRBJ2-7
D: NA
size: many
DNA: TGTGCCAGCAGCTGGGGCCAGCCCGGGGGCGAGCAGTACTTC
CDR3: CASSWGQPGGEQYF

V: TRBV30
J: TRBJ1-2
D: NA
size: many
DNA: TGTGCCTGGAGTGTTGGGGGCCTGATCTATGGCTACACCTTC
CDR3: CAWSVGGLIYGYTF

V: TRBV4-1
J: TRBJ2-2
D: TRBD2
size: once
DNA: TGCGCCAGCAGCCCCACTAGCGGGAAGAACACCGGGGAGCTGTTTTTT
CDR3: CASSPTSGKNTGELFF